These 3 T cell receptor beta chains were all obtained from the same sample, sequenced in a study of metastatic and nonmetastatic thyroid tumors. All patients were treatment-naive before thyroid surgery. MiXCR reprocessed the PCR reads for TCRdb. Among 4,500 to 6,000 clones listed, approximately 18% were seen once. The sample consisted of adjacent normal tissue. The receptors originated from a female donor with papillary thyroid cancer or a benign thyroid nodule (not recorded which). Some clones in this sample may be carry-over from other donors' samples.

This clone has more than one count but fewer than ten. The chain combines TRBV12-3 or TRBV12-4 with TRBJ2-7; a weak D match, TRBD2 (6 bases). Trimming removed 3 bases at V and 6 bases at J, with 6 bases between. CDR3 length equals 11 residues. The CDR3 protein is CASSFGSEQYF. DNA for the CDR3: TGTGCCAGCAGTTTCGGGAGCGAGCAGTACTTC.

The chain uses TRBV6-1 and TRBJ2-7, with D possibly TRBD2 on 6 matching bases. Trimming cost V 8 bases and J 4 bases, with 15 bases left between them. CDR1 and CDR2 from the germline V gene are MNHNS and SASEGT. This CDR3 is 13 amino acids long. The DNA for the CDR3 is TGTGCCAGCTCAGCGGGCGCAGAATACGAGCAGTACTTC. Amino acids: CASSAGAEYEQYF.

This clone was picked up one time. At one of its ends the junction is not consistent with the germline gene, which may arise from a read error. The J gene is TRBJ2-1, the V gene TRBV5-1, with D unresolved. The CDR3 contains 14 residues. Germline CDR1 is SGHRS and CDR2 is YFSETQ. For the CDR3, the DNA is TGCGCCAGCAGGCTCGACATTTCCTACAATGAGCATTTCTTC. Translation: CASRLDISYNEHFF. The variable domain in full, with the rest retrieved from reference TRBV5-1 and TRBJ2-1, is KAGVTQTPRYLIKTRGQQVTLSCSPISGHRSVSWYQQTPGQGLQFLFEYFSETQRNKGNFPGRFSGRQFSNSRSEMNVSTLELGDSALYLCASRLDISYNEHFFGPGTRLTVL.